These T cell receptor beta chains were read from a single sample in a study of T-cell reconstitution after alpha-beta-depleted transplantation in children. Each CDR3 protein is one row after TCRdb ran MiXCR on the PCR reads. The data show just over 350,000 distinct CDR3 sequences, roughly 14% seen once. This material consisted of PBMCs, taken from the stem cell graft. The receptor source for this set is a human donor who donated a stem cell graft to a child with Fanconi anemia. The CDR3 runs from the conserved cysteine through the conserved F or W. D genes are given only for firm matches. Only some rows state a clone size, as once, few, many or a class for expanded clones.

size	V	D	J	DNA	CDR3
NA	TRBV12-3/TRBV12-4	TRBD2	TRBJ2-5	TGTGCCAGCAGTTTATTCCTCCGGGGACTACAAGAGACCCAGTACTTC	CASSLFLRGLQETQYF
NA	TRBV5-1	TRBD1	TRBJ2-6	TGCGCCAGCAGTAGGGACAGGGCTGGGGCCAACGTCCTGACTTTC	CASSRDRAGANVLTF
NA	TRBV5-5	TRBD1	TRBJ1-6	TGTGCCAGCAGCTTTCGGGACAGCTTCCTCCAAGATGGAACCCTCCACTTT	CASSFRDSFLQDGTLHF
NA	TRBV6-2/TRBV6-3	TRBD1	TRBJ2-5	TGTGCCAGCAGCCGAAAAAGGACAGGTCAAGAGACCCAGTACTTC	CASSRKRTGQETQYF
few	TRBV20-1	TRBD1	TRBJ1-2	TGCAGTGCACAGGACAGGGGGGACTATGGCTACACCTTC	CSAQDRGDYGYTF
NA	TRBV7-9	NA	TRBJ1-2	TGTGCCAGCAGCTTATCCGGGGGATACTATGGCTACACCTTC	CASSLSGGYYGYTF
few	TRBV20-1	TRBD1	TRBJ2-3	TGCAGTGCCGTTTTGGGACAGAGCACAGATACGCAGTATTTT	CSAVLGQSTDTQYF
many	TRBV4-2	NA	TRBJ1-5	TGTGCCAGCAGCCAAGTTAGGGCGCAGCCCCAGCATTTT	CASSQVRAQPQHF
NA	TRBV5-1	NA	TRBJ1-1	TGCGCCAGCAGCCGAGACCGGGACAATAATGAAGCTTTCTTT	CASSRDRDNNEAFF
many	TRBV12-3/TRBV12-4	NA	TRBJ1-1	TGTGCCAGCAGATCCGGGGGTTGGAACACTGAAGCTTTCTTT	CASRSGGWNTEAFF
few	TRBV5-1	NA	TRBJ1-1	TGCGCCAGCAGCTTTTCAGGCTCAGCTGAAGCTTTCTTT	CASSFSGSAEAFF
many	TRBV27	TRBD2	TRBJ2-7	TGTGCCAGCGGGGTTAGCGGGTTACCCTACGAGCAGTACTTC	CASGVSGLPYEQYF
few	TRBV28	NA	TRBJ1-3	TGTGCCAGCAGTTTACTGAACTCTGGAAACACCATATATTTT	CASSLLNSGNTIYF
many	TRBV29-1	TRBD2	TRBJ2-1	TGCAGCGTACATACTAGCGGGGGGAGCTACAATGAGCAGTTCTTC	CSVHTSGGSYNEQFF
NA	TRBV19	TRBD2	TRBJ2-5	TGTGCCAGTAGCAGTAGCGGGACTAAAGAGACCCAGTACTTC	CASSSSGTKETQYF
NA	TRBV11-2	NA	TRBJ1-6	TGTGCCAGCAGCTTAGGGGCAGGCCGCTATAATTCACCCCTCCACTTT	CASSLGAGRYNSPLHF
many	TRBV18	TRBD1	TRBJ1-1	TGTGCCAGCTCACCTACCCGAGGACAGGTGAACACTGAAGCTTTCTTT	CASSPTRGQVNTEAFF
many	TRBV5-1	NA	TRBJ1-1	TGCGCCAGCAGCTTGAACGGCTACACTGAAGCTTTCTTT	CASSLNGYTEAFF
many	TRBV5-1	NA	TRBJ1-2	TGCGCCAGCAGCTTGGGTGAGATCGGTGGCTACACCTTC	CASSLGEIGGYTF
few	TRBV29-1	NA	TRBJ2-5	TGCAGCGTTGTCCTCCCCGCCGAGGGTCCGGAGACCCAGTACTTC	CSVVLPAEGPETQYF
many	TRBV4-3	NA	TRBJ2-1	TGCGCCAGGACCCAGGATAGCTCCTACAATGAGCAGTTCTTC	CARTQDSSYNEQFF
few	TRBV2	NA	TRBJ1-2	TGTGCCAGCAGCTCGTCGTTTTGGACAGCTAACTATGGCTACACCTTC	CASSSSFWTANYGYTF
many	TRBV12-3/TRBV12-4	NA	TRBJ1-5	TGTGCCAGCAGCTTGTCAGGATGGGATCAGCCCCAGCATTTT	CASSLSGWDQPQHF
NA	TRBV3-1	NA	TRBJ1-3	TGTGCCAGCAGCCAAGATCGGGGCCCTATATATTTT	CASSQDRGPIYF
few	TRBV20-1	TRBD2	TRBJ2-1	TGCAGTGCTAGAGACCTATCAGGACTAGCGGGGTCCTACAATGAGCAGTTCTTC	CSARDLSGLAGSYNEQFF
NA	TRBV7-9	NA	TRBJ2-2	TGTGCCACCAGCTTATACGGGGAGCTGTTTTTT	CATSLYGELFF
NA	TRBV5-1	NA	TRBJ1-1	TGCGCCAGCAGCTTGTCAGTGGGGAACACTGAAGCTTTCTTT	CASSLSVGNTEAFF
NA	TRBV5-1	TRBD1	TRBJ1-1	TGCGCCAGCAGCTTTAGGGGGGACAGGGGCAGGACTGAAGCTTTCTTT	CASSFRGDRGRTEAFF
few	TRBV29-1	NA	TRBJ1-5	TGCAGCGTTCGACTTGCCAGCGGGGATCAGCCCCAGCATTTT	CSVRLASGDQPQHF
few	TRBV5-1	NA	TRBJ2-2	TGCGCCAGCAAGTGGGGTAACACCGGGGAGCTGTTTTTT	CASKWGNTGELFF
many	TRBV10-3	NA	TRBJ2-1	TGTGCCATCAGCGACAATTTAGGGGCCTCTGTGTTCTTC	CAISDNLGASVFF
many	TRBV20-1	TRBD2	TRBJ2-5	TGCAGTGCTTATAGGCCCCAGCGGGGGCAAGAGACCCAGTACTTC	CSAYRPQRGQETQYF
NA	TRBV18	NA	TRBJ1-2	TGTGCCAGCTCACCAGGCGGAGGGGTCGACTATGGCTACACCTTC	CASSPGGGVDYGYTF
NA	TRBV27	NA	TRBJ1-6	TGTGCCAGCAGTCTGGGCCGGGCCGGCGGGGCCCTCCACTTT	CASSLGRAGGALHF
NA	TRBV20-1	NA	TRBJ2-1	TGCAGTGCTACCGACACTGAGCAGTTCTTC	CSATDTEQFF
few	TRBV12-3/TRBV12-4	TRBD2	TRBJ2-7	TGTGCCAGCAGAATAACGGGAGGGTCCGAGCAGTACTTC	CASRITGGSEQYF
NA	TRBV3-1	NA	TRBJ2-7	TGTGCCAGCAGCTTCCGACCGAACTCCTACGAGCAGTACTTC	CASSFRPNSYEQYF
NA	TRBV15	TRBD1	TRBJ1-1	TGTGCCACCAGCAGTGGGGACAGGGATCCCACTGAAGCTTTCTTT	CATSSGDRDPTEAFF
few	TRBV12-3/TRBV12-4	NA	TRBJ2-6	TGTGCCAGCCTTTTCTCTGGGGCCAACGTCCTGACTTTC	CASLFSGANVLTF
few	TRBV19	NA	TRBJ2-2	TGTGCCAGTAGTATCTCCCCATCCGTCACCGGGGAGCTGTTTTTT	CASSISPSVTGELFF
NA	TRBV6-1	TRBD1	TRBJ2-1	TGTGCCAGCAGTGAATGGGAGGGACAGGGGGCAGCCAATGAGCAGTTCTTC	CASSEWEGQGAANEQFF
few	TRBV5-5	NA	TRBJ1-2	TGTGCCAGCAGCAGTTTGGTGTTCGACTATGGCTACACCTTC	CASSSLVFDYGYTF
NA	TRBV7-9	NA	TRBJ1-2	TGTGCCAGCAGCTTTGAGGGGGACTATGGCTACACCTTC	CASSFEGDYGYTF
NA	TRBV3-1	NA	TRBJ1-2	TGTGCCAGCAGCCCCCTCGAAGCCTCCGGGGGCTACACCTTC	CASSPLEASGGYTF
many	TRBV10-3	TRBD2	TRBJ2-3	TGTGCCACTTCGGGACTAGCGGGGGGCACAGATACGCAGTATTTT	CATSGLAGGTDTQYF
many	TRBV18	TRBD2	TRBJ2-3	TGTGCCAGCTCACCTACCCTAGCGGGGGAGAGAGATACGCAGTATTTT	CASSPTLAGERDTQYF
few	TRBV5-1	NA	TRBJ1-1	TGCGCCAGCAGCATACACACAGCGATGAACACTGAAGCTTTCTTT	CASSIHTAMNTEAFF
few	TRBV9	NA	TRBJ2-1	TGTGCCAGCAGCGACCAAGACAGGAACCTCGATGAGCAGTTCTTC	CASSDQDRNLDEQFF
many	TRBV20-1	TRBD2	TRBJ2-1	TGCAGTGCCTCTAGCGGGGGGTACAATGAGCAGTTCTTC	CSASSGGYNEQFF
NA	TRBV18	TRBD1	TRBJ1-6	TGTGCCAGCTCCCTTCAGACGGGACAGGGTTCACCCCTCCACTTT	CASSLQTGQGSPLHF
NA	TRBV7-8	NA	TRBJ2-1	TGTGCCAGCAGCTTAACGTCGCGGTACAATGAGCAGTTCTTC	CASSLTSRYNEQFF
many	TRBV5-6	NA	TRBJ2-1	TGTGCCAGCAGCTACCCAGCGACGGCCGCCTACAATGAGCAGTTCTTC	CASSYPATAAYNEQFF
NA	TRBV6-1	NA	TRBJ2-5	TGTGCCAGCAGGGAGACGTCCCAAGAGACCCAGTACTTC	CASRETSQETQYF
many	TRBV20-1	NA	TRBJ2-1	TGCAGTGCTAGGTCCGGGACCGCCGGGGATGAGCAGTTCTTC	CSARSGTAGDEQFF
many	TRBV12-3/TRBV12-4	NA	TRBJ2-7	TGTGCCAGCAGGGTGGGCCCGCGAAACGAGCAGTACTTC	CASRVGPRNEQYF
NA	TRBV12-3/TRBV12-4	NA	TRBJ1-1	TGTGCCAGCAGTTTATTCCCGCAGGGGAACACTGAAGCTTTCTTT	CASSLFPQGNTEAFF
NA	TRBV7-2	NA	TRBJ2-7	TGTGCCAGCAGCCCCGGGACTTTAAGCGAGCAGTACTTC	CASSPGTLSEQYF
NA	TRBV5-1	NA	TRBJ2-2	TGCGCCAGCAGTAGGCCAGGCACAACCGGGGAGCTGTTTTTT	CASSRPGTTGELFF
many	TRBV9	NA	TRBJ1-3	TGTGCCAGCAGCGTAGAAGGCCTCTCTGGAAACACCATATATTTT	CASSVEGLSGNTIYF
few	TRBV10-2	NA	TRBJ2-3	TGCGCCAGCAATAGGGGCTTCGCAGATACGCAGTATTTT	CASNRGFADTQYF